The 5 T cell receptor beta chains listed next were all sequenced from one sample in a study of shared clonotypes between healthy human individuals. The protocol was immunoSEQ multiplex PCR, while the TCRdb copy is restricted to in-frame clones and leaves out a portion. The profile shows over a million clones, 75% to 85% of them singletons. Sequencing was carried out using memory CD4+ T cells from PBMCs. Documented subset: CD45RA-negative fraction. These TCRs come from a man between 18 and 35 years old in good health. Some clones in this sample may be carry-over from other donors' samples.

The chain recombines TRBV30 with TRBJ1-2; TRBD1 is a possible D gene (5 bases). Trimming removed 8 bases from V and 7 bases from J, with 20 bases in between. The CDR3 consists of 13 residues. The germline V gene encodes CDR1 GTSNPN and CDR2 SVGIG (reference sequence). This CDR3 reads CAGRVGALPGYTF. The CDR3 bases are TGTGCCGGGCGAGTCGGGGCGCTCCCTGGCTACACCTTC. The full variable domain, in which reference TRBV30 and TRBJ1-2 provide the parts outside the CDR3, is SQTIHQWPATLVQPVGSPLSLECTVEGTSNPNLYWYRQAAGRGLQLLFYSVGIGQISSEVPQNLSASRPQDRQFILSSKKLLLSDSGFYLCAGRVGALPGYTFGSGTRLTVV.

This clone was found many times. The rearrangement uses TRBV27 and TRBJ2-3, with TRBD2 matching over 7 bases. The CDR3 extends over 14 amino acids. Germline V gene sequence: CDR1 MNHEY, CDR2 SMNVEV (reference sequence). Trimming took 8 bases from V and 14 from J; bases not matched to a gene: 19. In nucleotides, the CDR3 is TGTGCCAGCTCCCCGGGGGGAGGGCGAAAAAAGGTGTATTTT. It translates to CASSPGGGRKKVYF.

V is TRBV7-2 and J is TRBJ1-5, with D possibly being TRBD1 (5 bases). From germline, CDR1 is SGHTA and CDR2 FQGNSA. This CDR3 has 13 residues. V gave up 5 bases and J gave up 7 bases, with 12 bases separating them. CDR3 sequence: CASSRGRGQPQHF. CDR3 coding DNA: TGTGCCAGCAGCAGGGGTAGGGGACAGCCCCAGCATTTT.

V usage is TRBV2 and J usage is TRBJ1-2, with unresolved D. Deletions cut 8 bases from V and 3 bases from J, with 7 bases between. The CDR3 sequence is 11 residues long. Germline V gives CDR1 SNHLY, CDR2 FYNNEI. CDR3 coding DNA: TGTGCCAGCCGTGCTGACTATGGCTACACCTTC. It is translated as CASRADYGYTF. The entire variable domain, with the rest obtained from reference TRBV2 and TRBJ1-2, is as follows: EPEVTQTPSHQVTQMGQEVILRCVPISNHLYFYWYRQILGQKVEFLVSFYNNEISEKSEIFDDQFSVERPDGSNFTLKIRSTKLEDSAMYFCASRADYGYTFGSGTRLTVV.

The gene calls are TRBV14 and TRBJ2-7; D is perhaps TRBD1 (5 bases). The CDR3 is 15 residues long. Trimming stripped 4 bases from V and 2 bases from J, with 15 bases between. Germline CDR1 and CDR2: SGHDN and FVKESK. CDR3 sequence reads: CASSPQTEKTYEQYF. For the CDR3, the DNA is TGTGCCAGCAGCCCACAGACAGAGAAGACCTACGAGCAGTACTTC.